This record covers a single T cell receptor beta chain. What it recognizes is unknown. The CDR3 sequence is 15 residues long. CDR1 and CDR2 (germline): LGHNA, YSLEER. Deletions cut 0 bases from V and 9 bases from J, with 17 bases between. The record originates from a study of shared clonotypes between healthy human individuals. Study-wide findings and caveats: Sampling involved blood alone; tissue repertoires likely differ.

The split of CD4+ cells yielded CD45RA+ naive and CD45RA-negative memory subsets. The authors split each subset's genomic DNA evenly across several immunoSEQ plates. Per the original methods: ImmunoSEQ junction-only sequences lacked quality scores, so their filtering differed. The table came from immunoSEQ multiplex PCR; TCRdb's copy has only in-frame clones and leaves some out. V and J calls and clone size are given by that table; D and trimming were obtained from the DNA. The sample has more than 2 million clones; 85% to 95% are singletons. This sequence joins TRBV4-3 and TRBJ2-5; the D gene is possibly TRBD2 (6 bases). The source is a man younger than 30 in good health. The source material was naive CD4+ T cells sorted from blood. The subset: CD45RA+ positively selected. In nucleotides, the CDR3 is TGCGCCAGCAGCCAAGACCACCAGGGTGGAGGGGCCCAGTACTTC. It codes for CASSQDHQGGGAQYF.